This TCR beta chain was captured in a study of shared clonotypes between healthy human individuals. Overall study findings and caveats: Clonotypes shared by all four donors outscored non-shared clonotypes in generation probability. Among several donors, roughly 5% of naive CD4 clonotypes were found in common.

There were no recent acute infections or vaccinations among the donors, who were healthy HIV-negative adults. Trimming took 4 bases from V and 5 from J; bases not matched to a gene: 5. This CDR3 has 14 amino acids. Looked up from germline, CDR1 is SEHNR and CDR2 is FQNEAQ (reference sequence). Only in-frame clones appear in the TCRdb table, and some are missing; sequencing was by immunoSEQ multiplex PCR. The sample consists of 2 million to 2.5 million clones, 95% of them appearing once. Of note for this clone: Its antigen is not identified.

The clonotype comes from a man between 18 and 29 years old in good health. What was sequenced was naive CD4+ T cells sorted from blood. Stated subset: CD45RA+ positively selected. This chain connects TRBV7-9 to TRBJ2-7; 10 nucleotides agree with TRBD2. CDR3 bases: TGTGCCAGCAGCTCCCTAGCGGGAGTTAACGAGCAGTACTTC. It is translated as CASSSLAGVNEQYF.